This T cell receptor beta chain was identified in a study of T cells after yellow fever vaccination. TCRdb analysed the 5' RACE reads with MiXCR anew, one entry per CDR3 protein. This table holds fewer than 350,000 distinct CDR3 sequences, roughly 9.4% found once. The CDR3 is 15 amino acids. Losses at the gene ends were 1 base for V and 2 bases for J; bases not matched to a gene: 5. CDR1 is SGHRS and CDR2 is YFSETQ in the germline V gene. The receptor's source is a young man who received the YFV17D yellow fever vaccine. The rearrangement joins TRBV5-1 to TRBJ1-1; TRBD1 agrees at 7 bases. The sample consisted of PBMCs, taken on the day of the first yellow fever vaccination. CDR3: CASSLKGTVNTEAFF. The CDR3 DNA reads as TGCGCCAGCAGCTTGAAGGGGACAGTCAACACTGAAGCTTTCTTT.